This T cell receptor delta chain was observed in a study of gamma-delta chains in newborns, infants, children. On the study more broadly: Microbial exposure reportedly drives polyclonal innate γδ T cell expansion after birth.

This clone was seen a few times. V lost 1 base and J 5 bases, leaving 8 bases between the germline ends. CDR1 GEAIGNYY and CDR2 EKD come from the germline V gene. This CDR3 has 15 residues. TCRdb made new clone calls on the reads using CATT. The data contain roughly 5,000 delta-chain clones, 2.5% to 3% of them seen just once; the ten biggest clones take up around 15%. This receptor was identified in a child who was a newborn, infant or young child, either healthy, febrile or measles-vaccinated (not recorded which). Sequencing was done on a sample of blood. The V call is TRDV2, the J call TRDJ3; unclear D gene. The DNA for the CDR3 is TGTGCCTGTGACACGATCCGTCGGGACACCCGACAGATGTTTTTC. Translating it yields CACDTIRRDTRQMFF.